The next 15 T cell receptor beta chains were all read from a single sample in a study of cytomegalovirus exposure and HLA in healthy donors. PCR primers comprised 60 Vbeta and 13 Jbeta primers. Using immunoSEQ multiplex PCR, the repertoire was profiled, and TCRdb retains in-frame clones only, with some absent. The table has 140,000 or so clones, nearly 90% seen once. Sequenced sample: PBMCs. All receptors come from a woman in her thirties or forties in good health and CMV-seronegative.

J is TRBJ2-3 and V is TRBV9; D not certain. This CDR3 spans 13 amino acids. The germline V and J ends were trimmed by 5 bases and 3 bases, with 10 bases remaining between them. Germline CDR1 is SGDLS and CDR2 is YYNGEE. This chain's CDR3 is CASRAAGTDTQYF. The CDR3 DNA sequence: TGTGCCAGCAGAGCCGCTGGTACAGATACGCAGTATTTT.

The rearrangement links TRBV7-9 to TRBJ1-3, with D possibly matching TRBD1 (6 bases). Trimming left V 5 bases short and J 4 bases short, with 15 bases between. This CDR3 is 15 amino acids long. Germline loops: CDR1 SEHNR, CDR2 FQNEAQ (reference sequence). Here the CDR3 reads CASSPIKGTGNTIYF. Here the CDR3 DNA reads TGTGCCAGCAGCCCCATTAAGGGGACAGGAAACACCATATATTTT. The full variable domain, completed using reference TRBV7-9 and TRBJ1-3, is DTGVSQNPRHKITKRGQNVTFRCDPISEHNRLYWYRQTLGQGPEFLTYFQNEAQLEKSRLLSDRFSAERPKGSFSTLEIQRTEQGDSAMYLCASSPIKGTGNTIYFGEGSWLTVV.

This clone appeared a few times. The junction and the germline gene differ at one end; a read error may be behind it. The chain combines TRBV7-7 with TRBJ2-7, with 12 nucleotides matching TRBD2. Germline V gene data show CDR1 as SSHAT and CDR2 as FNYEAQ (reference sequence). This CDR3 is 15 amino acids long. The chain's CDR3 is CASSPLAGGSYEQYF. The CDR3 DNA reads TGTGCTAGCAGCCCACTAGCGGGGGGTTCCTACGAGCAGTACTTC.

The chain recombines TRBV7-9 with TRBJ2-2, with D perhaps matching TRBD1 (6 bases). V shed 3 bases and J shed 6 bases, with 8 bases lying between them. The CDR3 sequence is 13 residues long. Germline lookup yields CDR1 SEHNR and CDR2 FQNEAQ (reference sequence). The CDR3: CASSFEGAGELFF. Written as DNA, the CDR3 is TGTGCCAGCAGCTTTGAGGGGGCCGGGGAGCTGTTTTTT.

The table lists this clone with a count of one. The gene calls are TRBV27 and TRBJ2-7, with 13 nucleotides matching TRBD2. V lost 6 bases, J lost 4 bases, and 6 bases stayed unmatched. The CDR3 contains 15 residues. Germline assignment: CDR1 MNHEY and CDR2 SMNVEV (reference sequence). In DNA, the CDR3 is TGTGCCAGCAGGTGGACTAGCGGGAGTTTGTACGAGCAGTACTTC. Translating it yields CASRWTSGSLYEQYF.

The chain employs TRBV5-8 and TRBJ2-3, with 11 nucleotides matching TRBD2. V gave up 3 bases and J gave up 3 bases; unmatched junction bases: 9. Germline CDR1 is SGHTS and CDR2 is YDEGEE. The CDR3 extends over 17 amino acids. The CDR3 region has the DNA TGTGCCAGCAGCTGGGGGACTAGCGGTAAGGGAACAGATACGCAGTATTTT. Its protein is CASSWGTSGKGTDTQYF.

J is TRBJ2-1 and V is TRBV5-1, with D tentatively TRBD1 (5 bases). The germline V and J ends were trimmed by 0 bases and 7 bases, with 11 bases remaining between them. The CDR3 covers 14 residues. The germline V gene has CDR1 SGHRS and CDR2 YFSETQ. CDR3 DNA: TGCGCCAGCAGCTTGGGACCCCCAGGGAATGAGCAGTTCTTC. Translated: CASSLGPPGNEQFF.

V and J are TRBV9 and TRBJ1-3; weak D call: TRBD1 (6 bases). Trimming removed 0 bases at V and 2 bases at J, with 12 bases between. The CDR3 sequence is 16 residues long. Germline CDR1 SGDLS, CDR2 YYNGEE. The CDR3 coding sequence is TGTGCCAGCAGCGTAGGGGGGCAGGTAGCTGGAAACACCATATATTTT. Protein sequence: CASSVGGQVAGNTIYF.

This clone came up once. The chain couples TRBV5-1 to TRBJ2-1, with 8 bases aligning to TRBD2. Germline values: CDR1 SGHRS, CDR2 YFSETQ. This CDR3 contains 14 residues. The junction had 4 bases not matched to a gene; V was cut back by 5 bases and J by 3 bases. DNA for the CDR3: TGCGCCAGCAGGCGGGAGGCGGGCTACAATGAGCAGTTCTTC. This translates into CASRREAGYNEQFF.

This chain connects TRBV28 to TRBJ2-1; D is unresolved. Trimming stripped 5 bases from V and 5 bases from J, with 13 bases between. The CDR3 is made up of 14 amino acids. The germline gives CDR1 MDHEN, CDR2 SYDVKM. CDR3 sequence reads: CASSPIDFHNEQFF. CDR3 DNA sequence: TGTGCCAGCAGTCCCATTGACTTCCACAATGAGCAGTTCTTC.

CDR3 bases: TGCGCCAGTTACGACAGGGGGCGCATGGAGACCCAGTACTTC. Translating gives CASYDRGRMETQYF. The chain combines TRBV10-2 with TRBJ2-5; 10 nucleotides align to TRBD1. V was pared by 9 bases and J by 5 bases, with 9 bases of the junction left unmatched. The CDR3 loop spans 14 amino acids. From germline, CDR1 is WSHSY and CDR2 SAAADI.

The CDR3 DNA follows: TGCGCCAGCGCGCCGGGACAGGGTTCTAGCTCCTACAATGAGCAGTTCTTC. It translates to CASAPGQGSSSYNEQFF. This chain connects TRBV5-1 to TRBJ2-1; TRBD1 aligns across 9 bases. V shed 7 bases and J 0 bases; nucleotides not matched to a gene: 11. Germline V gene data show CDR1 as SGHRS and CDR2 as YFSETQ. The CDR3 is 17 residues long.

V is TRBV28 and J is TRBJ1-5; D possibly corresponds to TRBD1 (6 bases). There are 14 residues in the CDR3. Germline V gives CDR1 MDHEN, CDR2 SYDVKM. V was trimmed by 8 bases and J by 4 bases, leaving 15 bases between them. The CDR3 region is CASDRGGANQPQHF. The DNA for the CDR3 is TGTGCCAGCGACCGGGGGGGGGCAAATCAGCCCCAGCATTTT. Drawing the rest from reference TRBV28 and TRBJ1-5, the complete variable domain is DVKVTQSSRYLVKRTGEKVFLECVQDMDHENMFWYRQDPGLGLRLIYFSYDVKMKEKGDIPEGYSVSREKKERFSLILESASTNQTSMYLCASDRGGANQPQHFGDGTRLSIL.

The CDR3 coding sequence is TGTGCCAGCAGTTACTCGGGACAGCTAAATGAAAAACTGTTTTTT. It is translated as CASSYSGQLNEKLFF. The chain has TRBV6-5 and TRBJ1-4; TRBD1 aligns across 7 bases. The CDR3 totals 15 residues. Trimming at V came to 0 bases and at J to 5 bases, leaving 3 bases not matched to a gene. Germline V gives CDR1 MNHEY, CDR2 SVGAGI.

The J gene is TRBJ2-5, the V gene TRBV5-6, with D possibly being TRBD1 (5 bases). Trimming took off 4 bases at V and 1 base at J, with 8 bases between the two ends. This CDR3 has 13 residues. The germline V gene encodes CDR1 SGHDT and CDR2 YYEEEE. CDR3 bases: TGTGCCAGCAGCACAGGACGCCAAGAGACCCAGTACTTC. Encoded protein: CASSTGRQETQYF. Using reference TRBV5-6 and TRBJ2-5 for the parts outside the CDR3, the full variable domain is DAGVTQSPTHLIKTRGQQVTLRCSPKSGHDTVSWYQQALGQGPQFIFQYYEEEERQRGNFPDRFSGHQFPNYSSELNVNALLLGDSALYLCASSTGRQETQYFGPGTRLLVL.